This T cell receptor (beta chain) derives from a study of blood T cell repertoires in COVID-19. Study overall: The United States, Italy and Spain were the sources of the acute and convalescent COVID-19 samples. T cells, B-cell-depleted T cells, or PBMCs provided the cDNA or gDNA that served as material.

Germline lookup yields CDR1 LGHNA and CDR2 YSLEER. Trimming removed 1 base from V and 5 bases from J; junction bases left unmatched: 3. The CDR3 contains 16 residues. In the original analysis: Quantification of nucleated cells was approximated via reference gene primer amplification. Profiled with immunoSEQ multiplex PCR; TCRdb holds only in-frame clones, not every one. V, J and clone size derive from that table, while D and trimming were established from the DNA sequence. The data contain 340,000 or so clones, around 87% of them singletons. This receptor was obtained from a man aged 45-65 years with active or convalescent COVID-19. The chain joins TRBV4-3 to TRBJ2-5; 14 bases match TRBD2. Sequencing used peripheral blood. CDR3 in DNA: TGCGCCAGCAGCCAAGGGACTAGCGGGGGGTATGAGACCCAGTACTTC. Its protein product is CASSQGTSGGYETQYF.